This record covers a single T cell receptor beta chain. The antigen is not known. This sample was taken from a study of blood T cells in healthy people across ages. Study findings and constraints: The recorded TCR beta diversity per million T cells decreased in a roughly linear manner with age.

With a J-beta primer mix and a sample-barcoded 5' primer, a second PCR ran 7 to 11 cycles. Tags on each cDNA molecule came from a template-switch adaptor with 12 random nucleotides. Each CDR3 protein gets one entry after TCRdb re-called the 5' RACE reads with MiXCR. The sample has 650,000 to 700,000 distinct CDR3 sequences; approximately 31% are singletons. This receptor was obtained from a woman older than 75 in good health. The sample comprised blood.

This CDR3 reads CASSPEATNTGELFF. CDR3 DNA: TGCGCCTCCAGCCCGGAAGCCACGAACACCGGGGAGCTGTTTTTT. V usage is TRBV5-1 and J usage is TRBJ2-2; D is unclear. The V and J ends lost 10 bases and 0 bases respectively, with 16 bases between them. CDR1 and CDR2 from the germline V gene are SGHRS and YFSETQ. The CDR3 covers 15 residues.